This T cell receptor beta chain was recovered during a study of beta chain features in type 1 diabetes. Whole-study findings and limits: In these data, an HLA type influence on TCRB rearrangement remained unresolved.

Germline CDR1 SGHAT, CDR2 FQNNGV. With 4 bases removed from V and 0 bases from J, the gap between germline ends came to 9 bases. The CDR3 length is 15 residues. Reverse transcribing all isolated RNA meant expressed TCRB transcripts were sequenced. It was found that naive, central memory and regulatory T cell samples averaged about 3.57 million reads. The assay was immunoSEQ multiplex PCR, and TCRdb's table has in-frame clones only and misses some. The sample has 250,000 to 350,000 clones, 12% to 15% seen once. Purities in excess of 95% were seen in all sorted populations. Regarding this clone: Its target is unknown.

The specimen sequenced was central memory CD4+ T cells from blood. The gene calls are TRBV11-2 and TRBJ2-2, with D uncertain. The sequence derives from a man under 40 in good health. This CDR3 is CASSSSAANTGELFF. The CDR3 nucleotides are TGTGCCAGCAGCTCCAGCGCAGCGAACACCGGGGAGCTGTTTTTT.